The present entry profiles one T cell receptor beta chain with its context. No antigen is known for it. Use of 60 Vbeta and 13 Jbeta primers characterized the PCR. Clones were read by immunoSEQ multiplex PCR, and TCRdb kept only the in-frame ones, dropping some. Here the sample spans some 130,000 clones, 70% to 85% being singletons. These data belong to a study of cytomegalovirus exposure and HLA in healthy donors. The overall study: Across about 400 genotyped donors, 65% to 90% landed in the Caucasian-associated ancestry cluster. Study-wide results and caveats: In a later analysis, CMV-associated beta chains were mostly HLA-associated, it appeared. Both high specificity and high sensitivity reportedly marked the classifier's diagnosis of cytomegalovirus status.

V lost 6 bases, J lost 7 bases, and 6 bases stayed unmatched. Germline loops: CDR1 MDHEN, CDR2 SYDVKM. The CDR3 loop spans 13 amino acids. This TCR was sampled from a boy aged 2-15 years in good health and CMV-seronegative. Sequencing was carried out using PBMCs. This chain links TRBV28 with TRBJ1-2; TRBD1 aligns across 9 bases. The CDR3 DNA is TGTGCCAGCAGCCTACAGGGGGCGGGTGGCTACACCTTC. Translation: CASSLQGAGGYTF.